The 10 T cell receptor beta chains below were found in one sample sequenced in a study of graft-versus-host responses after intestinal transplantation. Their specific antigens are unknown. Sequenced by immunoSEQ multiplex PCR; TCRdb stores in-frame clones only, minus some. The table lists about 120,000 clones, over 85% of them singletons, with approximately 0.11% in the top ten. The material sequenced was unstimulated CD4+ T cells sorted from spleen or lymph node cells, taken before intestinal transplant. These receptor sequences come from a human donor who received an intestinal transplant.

The CDR3 is CASSLEINRGGILRDQPQHF. CDR3 DNA: TGTGCCAGCAGCTTAGAAATCAACAGAGGGGGCATCTTAAGGGACCAGCCCCAGCATTTT. The V and J genes are TRBV11-2 and TRBJ1-5; TRBD1 aligns across 7 bases. The germline CDR1 and CDR2 sequences are SGHAT and FQNNGV. V was pared by 0 bases and J by 7 bases, with 21 bases of the junction left unmatched. CDR3 length: 20 amino acids.

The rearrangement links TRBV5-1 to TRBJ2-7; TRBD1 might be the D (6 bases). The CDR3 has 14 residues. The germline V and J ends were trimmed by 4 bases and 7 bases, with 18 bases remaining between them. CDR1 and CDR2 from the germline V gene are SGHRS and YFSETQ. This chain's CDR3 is CASSTPTGLGEQYF. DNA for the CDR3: TGCGCCAGCAGCACCCCGACAGGTCTGGGAGAGCAGTACTTC.

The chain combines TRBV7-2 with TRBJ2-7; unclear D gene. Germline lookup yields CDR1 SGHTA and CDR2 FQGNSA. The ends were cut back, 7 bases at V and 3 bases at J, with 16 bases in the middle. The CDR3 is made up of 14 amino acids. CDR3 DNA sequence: TGTGCCAGCACCCGCACCCCGTCCCTCTACGAGCAGTACTTC. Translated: CASTRTPSLYEQYF.

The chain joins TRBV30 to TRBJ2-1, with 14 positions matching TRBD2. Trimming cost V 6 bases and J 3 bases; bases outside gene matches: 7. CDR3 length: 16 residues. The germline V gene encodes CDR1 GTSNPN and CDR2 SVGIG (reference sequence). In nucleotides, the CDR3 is TGTGCCTGTCTCCCGGGACTAGCGGGAGTCTACAATGAGCAGTTCTTC. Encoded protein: CACLPGLAGVYNEQFF.

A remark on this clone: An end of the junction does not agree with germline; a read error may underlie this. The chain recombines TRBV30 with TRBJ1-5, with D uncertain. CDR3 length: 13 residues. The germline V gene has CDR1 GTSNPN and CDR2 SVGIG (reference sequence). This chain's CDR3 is CVWSVLENQPQHF. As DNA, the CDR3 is TGTGTCTGGAGTGTTTTGGAGAATCAGCCCCAGCATTTT.

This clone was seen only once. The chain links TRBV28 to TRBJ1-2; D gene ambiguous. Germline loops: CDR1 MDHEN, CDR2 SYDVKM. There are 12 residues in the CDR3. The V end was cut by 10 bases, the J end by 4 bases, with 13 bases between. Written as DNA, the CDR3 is TGTGCCACCGAACGGAGGAGCTATGGCTACACCTTC. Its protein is CATERRSYGYTF.

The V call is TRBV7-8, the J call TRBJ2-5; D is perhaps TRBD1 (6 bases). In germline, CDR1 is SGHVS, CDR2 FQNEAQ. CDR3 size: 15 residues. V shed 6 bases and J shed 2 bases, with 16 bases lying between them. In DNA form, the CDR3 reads TGTGCCAGCAGTTTACCCTCTAGGGGGCAAGAGACCCAGTACTTC. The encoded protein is CASSLPSRGQETQYF. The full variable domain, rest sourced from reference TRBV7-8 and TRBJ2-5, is GAGVSQSPRYKVAKRGQDVALRCDPISGHVSLFWYQQALGQGPEFLTYFQNEAQLDKSGLPSDRFFAERPEGSVSTLKIQRTQQEDSAVYLCASSLPSRGQETQYFGPGTRLLVL.

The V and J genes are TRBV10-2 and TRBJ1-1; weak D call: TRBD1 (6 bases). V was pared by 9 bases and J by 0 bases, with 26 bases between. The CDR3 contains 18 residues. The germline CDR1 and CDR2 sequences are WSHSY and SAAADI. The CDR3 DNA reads TGCGCCAGGATCAACAGGGATGGAGGAGGTAACATGAACACTGAAGCTTTCTTT. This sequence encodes CARINRDGGGNMNTEAFF.

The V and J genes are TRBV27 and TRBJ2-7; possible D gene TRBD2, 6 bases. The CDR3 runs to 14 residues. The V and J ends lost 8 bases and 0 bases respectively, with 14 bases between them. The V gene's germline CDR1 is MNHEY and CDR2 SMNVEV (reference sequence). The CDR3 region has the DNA TGTGCCAGCCTCCCCGGGGGAAGCTCCTACGAGCAGTACTTC. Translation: CASLPGGSSYEQYF.

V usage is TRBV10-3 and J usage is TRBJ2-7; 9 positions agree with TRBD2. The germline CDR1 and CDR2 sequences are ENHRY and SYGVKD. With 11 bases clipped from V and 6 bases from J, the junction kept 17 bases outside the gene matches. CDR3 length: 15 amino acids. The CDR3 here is CAVRPGTSIGLEQYF. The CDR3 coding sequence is TGTGCCGTCCGTCCCGGGACTAGCATCGGTCTCGAGCAGTACTTC.